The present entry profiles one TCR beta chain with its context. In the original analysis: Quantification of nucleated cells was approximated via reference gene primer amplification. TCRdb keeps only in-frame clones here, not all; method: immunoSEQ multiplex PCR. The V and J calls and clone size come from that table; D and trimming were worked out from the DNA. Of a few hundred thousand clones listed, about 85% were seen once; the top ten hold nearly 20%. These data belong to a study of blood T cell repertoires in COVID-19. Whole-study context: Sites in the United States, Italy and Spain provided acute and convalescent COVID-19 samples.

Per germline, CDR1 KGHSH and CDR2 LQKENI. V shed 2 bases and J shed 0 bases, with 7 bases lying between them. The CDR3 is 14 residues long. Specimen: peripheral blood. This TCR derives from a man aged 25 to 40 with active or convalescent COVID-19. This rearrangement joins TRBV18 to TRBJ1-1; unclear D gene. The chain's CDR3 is CASSPWAVNTEAFF. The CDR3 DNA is TGTGCCAGCTCACCATGGGCAGTGAACACTGAAGCTTTCTTT. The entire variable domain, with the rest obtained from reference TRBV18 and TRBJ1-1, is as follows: NAGVMQNPRHLVRRRGQEARLRCSPMKGHSHVYWYRQLPEEGLKFMVYLQKENIIDESGMPKERFSAEFPKEGPSILRIQQVVRGDSAAYFCASSPWAVNTEAFFGQGTRLTVV.